This TCR beta chain originates from a study of shared clonotypes between healthy human individuals. Repertoires were generated with immunoSEQ multiplex PCR, while TCRdb's copy carries only in-frame clones and drops some. The sample lists about 2.3 million clones; 85% to 95% were seen once. Per germline, CDR1 LNHNV and CDR2 YYDKDF (reference sequence). The V end lost 1 base, the J end lost 1 base, and 13 bases lay between the germline ends. CDR3 size: 16 residues. Every donor, a Caucasian adult, lived in Nashville, Tennessee. The V call is TRBV15, the J call TRBJ2-5; D unclear. The sequenced sample consisted of naive CD4+ T cells from PBMCs. Subset noted: CD45RA+ positively selected. The TCR comes from a man younger than 35 in good health. Some clones in this sample may be carry-over from other donors' samples. The CDR3 loop reads CATSRGVAALQETQYF. The CDR3 DNA reads TGTGCCACCAGCAGAGGGGTGGCAGCTCTCCAAGAGACCCAGTACTTC.